These 17 T cell receptor delta chains share one sample of origin, sequenced in a study of human gamma delta and Vdelta1 T cells. TCRdb re-called the PCR reads through CATT. The sample lists about 6,100 delta-chain clones; roughly a tenth were seen once. The sequenced material came from naive CD27+ Vdelta1 gamma-delta T cells from blood. The receptors derive from a human donor in good health.

This clone was seen only a few times. Being one base from a much bigger clone, this may be a read error. The sample has other DNA sequences that encode this CDR3 too. This rearrangement joins TRDV1 to TRDJ1, with TRDD3 as a possible D gene (6 bases). CDR1 is TSWWSYY and CDR2 is QGS in the germline V gene. The CDR3 consists of 18 residues. For the CDR3, the DNA is TGCGCTCTTGGGGATCGATCTTCCCGGGGTCATATTACCGATAAACTCATCTTT. Its protein is CALGDRSSRGHITDKLIF.

With regard to this clone: A much larger clone differs by one base, so this may be a read error. Other DNA sequences in this specimen translate into the identical CDR3. V and J are TRDV1 and TRDJ1; 8 bases are shared with TRDD3. The CDR3 length is 22 residues. CDR1 and CDR2 from the germline V gene are TSWWSYY and QGS. CDR3 DNA sequence: TGTGCTCTTGGGGAACTACAAGGGGGAGTACGATCCTGGGGGACTCGGACCGATAAACTCATCTTC. It encodes CALGELQGGVRSWGTRTDKLIF.

In its sample, this clone was seen a few times. The rearrangement joins TRDV1 to TRDJ1; TRDD3 matches at 9 bases. This CDR3 region has 21 residues. The germline V gene encodes CDR1 TSWWSYY and CDR2 QGS. After removal of 4 bases from V and 0 bases from J, the junction contained 21 bases not matched to a gene. CDR3 in amino acids: CALGASAPRGYWGKYTDKLIF. The CDR3 coding sequence is TGTGCTCTTGGGGCGTCCGCCCCCCGGGGGTACTGGGGGAAGTACACCGATAAACTCATCTTT.

This clone has just a few counts. A read error is possible here, since a much larger clone lies one base away. The chain carries TRDV1 and TRDJ1; D is perhaps TRDD2 (6 bases). CDR1 and CDR2 from the germline V gene are TSWWSYY and QGS. CDR3 length equals 21 residues. Trimming left V 5 bases short and J 0 bases short, with 31 bases between. The CDR3 protein is CALGSLLRGRVKSLYTDKLIF. In DNA form, the CDR3 reads TGTGCTCTTGGGAGCCTCCTACGGGGGCGTGTAAAGTCCTTGTACACCGATAAACTCATCTTT.

This clone is judged medium-sized (0.01 to 0.1%). J is TRDJ1 and V is TRDV1; 7 bases align to TRDD2. Germline CDR1 is TSWWSYY and CDR2 is QGS. There are 21 residues in the CDR3. J gave up 2 bases and V 2 bases, and 23 bases lay outside the gene matches. The CDR3, as DNA: TGTGCTCTTGGGGAAAGACGAGGGCTTCCTAAAGTTAAGGGGAAGACCGATAAACTCATCTTT. It translates to CALGERRGLPKVKGKTDKLIF.

The sample holds a few counts of this clone. The likely explanation is a read error, given a far larger clone one base away. In the same sample, other DNA sequences code for this CDR3. The chain joins TRDV1 to TRDJ1; the D gene could be TRDD2 or TRDD3 (5 bases each). CDR1 is TSWWSYY and CDR2 is QGS in the germline V gene. The CDR3 spans 21 residues. The CDR3 DNA reads TGTGCTCTCGGGGAACCCCGCAGGAATCTTCCCCTGTCTGCTTACACCGATAAACTCATCTTT. Protein: CALGEPRRNLPLSAYTDKLIF.

This clone has a handful of counts. The protein in TCRdb stems from a much larger clone and differs at residue 16 from this DNA's translation, likely a read error; here the protein is translated from the DNA. V and J are TRDV1 and TRDJ1; TRDD3 matches 10 bases. Trimming removed 4 bases from V and 13 bases from J; junction bases left unmatched: 24. CDR1 and CDR2 from the germline V gene are TSWWSYY and QGS. The CDR3 is made up of 18 amino acids. This CDR3 is CALGAHLLRTGGSSPPIF. CDR3 nucleotides: TGTGCTCTTGGGGCCCACCTTCTTCGTACTGGGGGATCCTCCCCACCCATCTTT.

With regard to this clone: The same CDR3 also results from other DNA sequences found in this sample. The chain uses TRDV1 and TRDJ1; TRDD3 agrees at 7 bases. Germline V gene data show CDR1 as TSWWSYY and CDR2 as QGS. This CDR3 region has 18 residues. Trimming cost V 5 bases and J 0 bases; bases outside gene matches: 15. The CDR3 region has the DNA TGTGCTCTTGGGCACCCTCGCCGTGGATACGGATACACCGATAAACTCATCTTT. It specifies CALGHPRRGYGYTDKLIF.

This clone is medium-sized in the sample. The same CDR3 also results from other DNA sequences found in this sample. This sequence joins TRDV1 and TRDJ1; D not certain. Germline CDR1 TSWWSYY, CDR2 QGS. The V end lost 4 bases, the J end lost 0 bases, and 30 bases lay between the germline ends. The CDR3 runs 21 residues. The CDR3: CALGVPKGYVSRGLYTDKLIF. CDR3 in DNA: TGTGCTCTTGGGGTTCCCAAAGGGTATGTGTCTCGGGGCCTTTACACCGATAAACTCATCTTT.

This clone was seen at least ten times. This rearrangement joins TRDV1 to TRDJ1, with 9 bases lining up with TRDD3. V was pared by 3 bases and J by 0 bases, with 20 bases of the junction left unmatched. The CDR3 extends over 21 amino acids. Looked up from germline, CDR1 is TSWWSYY and CDR2 is QGS. The CDR3 is CALGDRHLGGYSPRYTDKLIF. The CDR3 DNA follows: TGTGCTCTTGGGGACAGGCACCTGGGGGGATACTCCCCGAGGTACACCGATAAACTCATCTTT.

This clone counts as large (0.1 to 1%). The same CDR3 arises from other DNA sequences in this sample as well. The chain has TRDV2 and TRDJ1; perhaps TRDD3 as D (6 bases). The V and J ends lost 7 bases and 0 bases respectively, with 23 bases between them. The CDR3 is made up of 17 amino acids. Germline-derived CDR1 and CDR2 are GEAIGNYY and EKD. Here the CDR3 reads CAWGVPHNWADTDKLIF. CDR3 sequence (DNA): TGTGCCTGGGGGGTCCCACACAACTGGGCCGACACCGATAAACTCATCTTT.

This clone was seen a few times. The chain recombines TRDV1 with TRDJ1; TRDD3 matches 12 bases. The CDR3 runs 21 residues. Germline V lookup: CDR1 TSWWSYY, CDR2 QGS. The V segment lost 5 bases and the J segment 1 base; nucleotides outside the gene matches: 20. CDR3 coding DNA: TGTGCTCTTGGGAATCCCCGTAGGGGTACTGGGGGATACCAGTCCACCGATAAACTCATCTTT. Translating gives CALGNPRRGTGGYQSTDKLIF.

This clone was found a few times. Given a far larger clone just one base away, this is likely a sequencing read error. The chain is built from TRDV1 and TRDJ1; TRDD3 matches at 13 bases. Looked up from germline, CDR1 is TSWWSYY and CDR2 is QGS. V trimming: 3 bases; J trimming: 4 bases; junction bases outside the gene matches: 23. The CDR3 extends over 22 amino acids. In nucleotides, the CDR3 is TGTGCTCTTGGGGACCTAGAATTCCCAGGTACTGGGGGATACGGGGGGATCGATAAACTCATCTTT. Translating it yields CALGDLEFPGTGGYGGIDKLIF.

This clone was observed a handful of times. A far larger clone is one base from this, pointing to a likely read error. The sample has other DNA sequences that encode this CDR3 too. The chain carries TRDV1 and TRDJ1, with TRDD3 as a possible D gene (6 bases). The CDR3 totals 17 residues. Germline V CDR1 and CDR2: TSWWSYY, QGS. Between the trimmed V and J ends, which lost 5 bases and 5 bases, there was a span of 24 bases. The CDR3 protein is CALGPPRRYAGTDKLIF. CDR3 nucleotide sequence: TGTGCTCTTGGGCCGCCCCGGCGATACGCTGGAACAGATAAACTCATCTTT.

On this clone: With a much larger clone just one base away, this may be a read error. Other DNA sequences within the sample encode an identical CDR3. This sequence joins TRDV1 and TRDJ1; D is perhaps TRDD3 (6 bases). Germline V lookup: CDR1 TSWWSYY, CDR2 QGS. V was cut by 9 bases and J by 2 bases, with 31 bases left in between. The CDR3 length is 19 residues. CDR3 in DNA: TGTGCTCTCCGGGACACCTACGGCGGGGATGAGGTCGGTACCGATAAACTCATCTTT. Amino acid sequence: CALRDTYGGDEVGTDKLIF.

Only a few counts were recorded for this clone. In the same sample, other DNA sequences code for this CDR3. This chain uses TRDV1 with TRDJ1; the match to TRDD3 covers 7 bases. Per the germline V gene, CDR1 is TSWWSYY and CDR2 is QGS. The CDR3 totals 19 residues. Germline trimming cut 5 bases from V and 0 bases from J; bases unmatched to any gene: 18. The CDR3 region is CALGNRPTRPGDYTDKLIF. CDR3 nucleotide sequence: TGTGCTCTTGGGAACAGACCTACAAGGCCGGGGGATTACACCGATAAACTCATCTTT.

The chain recombines TRDV1 with TRDJ1; perhaps D is TRDD2 or TRDD3 (7 bases each). The CDR3 sequence is 20 residues long. Per germline, CDR1 TSWWSYY and CDR2 QGS. V was cut by 0 bases and J by 0 bases, with 23 bases left in between. The CDR3 bases are TGTGCTCTTGGGGAACTAGCAGTTTCCTACCGGGGGATCCACACCGATAAACTCATCTTT. Its protein is CALGELAVSYRGIHTDKLIF.